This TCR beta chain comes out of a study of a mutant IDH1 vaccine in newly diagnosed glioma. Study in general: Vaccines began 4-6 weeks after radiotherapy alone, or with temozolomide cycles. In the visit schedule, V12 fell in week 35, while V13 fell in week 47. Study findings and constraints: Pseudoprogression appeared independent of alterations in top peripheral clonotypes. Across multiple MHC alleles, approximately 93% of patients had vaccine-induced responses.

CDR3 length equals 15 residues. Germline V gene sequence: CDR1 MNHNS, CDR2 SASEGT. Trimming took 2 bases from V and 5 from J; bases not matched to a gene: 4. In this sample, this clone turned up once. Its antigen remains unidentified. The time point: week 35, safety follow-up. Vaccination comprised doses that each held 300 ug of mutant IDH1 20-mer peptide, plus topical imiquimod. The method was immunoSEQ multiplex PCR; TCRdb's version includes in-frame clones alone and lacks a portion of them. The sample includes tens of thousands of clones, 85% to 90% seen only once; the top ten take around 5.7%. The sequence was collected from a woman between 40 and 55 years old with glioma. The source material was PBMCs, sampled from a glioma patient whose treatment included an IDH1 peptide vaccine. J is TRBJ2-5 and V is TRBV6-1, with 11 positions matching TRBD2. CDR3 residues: CASSETSGGGETQYF. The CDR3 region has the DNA TGTGCCAGCAGTGAAACTAGCGGGGGCGGGGAGACCCAGTACTTC.